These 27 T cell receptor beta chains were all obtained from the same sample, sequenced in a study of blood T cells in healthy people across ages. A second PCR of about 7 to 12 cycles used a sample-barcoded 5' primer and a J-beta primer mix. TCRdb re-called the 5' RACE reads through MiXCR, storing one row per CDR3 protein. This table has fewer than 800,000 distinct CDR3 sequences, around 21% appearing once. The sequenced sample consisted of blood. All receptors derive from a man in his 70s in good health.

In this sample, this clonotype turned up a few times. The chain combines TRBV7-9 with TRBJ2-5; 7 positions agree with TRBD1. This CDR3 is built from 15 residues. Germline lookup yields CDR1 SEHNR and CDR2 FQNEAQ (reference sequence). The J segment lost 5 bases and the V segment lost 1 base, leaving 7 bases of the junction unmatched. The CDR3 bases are TGTGCCAGCAGCTTAGATTTAGGGGGCGTCGAGACCCAGTACTTC. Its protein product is CASSLDLGGVETQYF.

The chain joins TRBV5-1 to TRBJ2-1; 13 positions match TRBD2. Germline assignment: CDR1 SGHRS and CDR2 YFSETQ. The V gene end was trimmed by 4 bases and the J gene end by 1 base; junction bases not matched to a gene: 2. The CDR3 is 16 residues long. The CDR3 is CASSTSGRASYNEQFF. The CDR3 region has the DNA TGCGCCAGCAGCACTAGCGGGAGGGCTTCCTACAATGAGCAGTTCTTC.

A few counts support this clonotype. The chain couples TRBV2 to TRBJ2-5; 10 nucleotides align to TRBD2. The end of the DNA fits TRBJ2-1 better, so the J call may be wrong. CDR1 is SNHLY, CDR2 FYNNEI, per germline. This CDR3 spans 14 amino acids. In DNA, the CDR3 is TGTGCCAGCACCAAACTAGCGGGATACAATGAGCAGTTCTTC. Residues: CASTKLAGYNEQFF.

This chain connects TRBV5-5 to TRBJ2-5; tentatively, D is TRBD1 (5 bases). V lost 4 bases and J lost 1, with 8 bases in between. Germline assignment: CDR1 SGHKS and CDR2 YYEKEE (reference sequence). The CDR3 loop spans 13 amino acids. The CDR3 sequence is CASSGHGQETQYF. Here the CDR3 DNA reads TGTGCCAGCAGCGGACACGGCCAAGAGACCCAGTACTTC.

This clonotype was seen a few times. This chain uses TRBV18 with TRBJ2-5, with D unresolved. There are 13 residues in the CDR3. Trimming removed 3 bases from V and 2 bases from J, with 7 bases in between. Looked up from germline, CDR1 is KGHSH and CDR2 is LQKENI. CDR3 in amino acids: CASSPPMQETQYF. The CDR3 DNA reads TGTGCCAGCTCACCCCCGATGCAAGAGACCCAGTACTTC.

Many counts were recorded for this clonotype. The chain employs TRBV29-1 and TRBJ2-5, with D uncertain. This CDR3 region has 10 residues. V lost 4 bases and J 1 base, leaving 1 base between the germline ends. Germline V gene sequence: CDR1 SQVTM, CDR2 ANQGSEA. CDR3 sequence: CSVGQETQYF. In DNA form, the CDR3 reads TGCAGCGTTGGCCAAGAGACCCAGTACTTC. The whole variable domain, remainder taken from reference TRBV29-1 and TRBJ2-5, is SAVISQKPSRDICQRGTSLTIQCQVDSQVTMMFWYRQQPGQSLTLIATANQGSEATYESGFVIDKFPISRPNLTFSTLTVSNMSPEDSSIYLCSVGQETQYFGPGTRLLVL.

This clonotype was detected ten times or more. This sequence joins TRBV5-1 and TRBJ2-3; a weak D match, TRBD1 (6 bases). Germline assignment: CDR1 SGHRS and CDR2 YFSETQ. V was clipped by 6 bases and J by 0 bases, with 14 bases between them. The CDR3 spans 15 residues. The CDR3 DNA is TGCGCCAGCACCAACAGGGCCGCTAGCACAGATACGCAGTATTTT. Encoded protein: CASTNRAASTDTQYF. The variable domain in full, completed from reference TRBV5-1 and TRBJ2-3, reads KAGVTQTPRYLIKTRGQQVTLSCSPISGHRSVSWYQQTPGQGLQFLFEYFSETQRNKGNFPGRFSGRQFSNSRSEMNVSTLELGDSALYLCASTNRAASTDTQYFGPGTRLTVL.

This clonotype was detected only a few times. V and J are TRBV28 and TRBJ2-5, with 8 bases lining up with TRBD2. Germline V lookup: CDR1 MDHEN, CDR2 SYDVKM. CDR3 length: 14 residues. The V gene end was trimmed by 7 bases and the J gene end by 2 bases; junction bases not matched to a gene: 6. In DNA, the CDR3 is TGTGCCAGCACAAGGGCTAGCGGGCAAGAGACCCAGTACTTC. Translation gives CASTRASGQETQYF.

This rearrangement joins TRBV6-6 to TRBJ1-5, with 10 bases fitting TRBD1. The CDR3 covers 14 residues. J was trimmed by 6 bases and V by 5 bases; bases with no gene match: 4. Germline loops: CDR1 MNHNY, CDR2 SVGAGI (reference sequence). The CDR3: CASSDRGPVQPQHF. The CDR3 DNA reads TGTGCCAGCAGTGACAGGGGGCCGGTTCAGCCCCAGCATTTT.

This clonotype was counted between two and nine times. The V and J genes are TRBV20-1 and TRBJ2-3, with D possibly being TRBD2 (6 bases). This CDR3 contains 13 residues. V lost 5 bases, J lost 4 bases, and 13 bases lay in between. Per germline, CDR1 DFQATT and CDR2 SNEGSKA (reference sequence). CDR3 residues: CSAHQGDSDTQYF. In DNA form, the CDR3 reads TGCAGTGCTCACCAAGGGGACTCAGATACGCAGTATTTT.

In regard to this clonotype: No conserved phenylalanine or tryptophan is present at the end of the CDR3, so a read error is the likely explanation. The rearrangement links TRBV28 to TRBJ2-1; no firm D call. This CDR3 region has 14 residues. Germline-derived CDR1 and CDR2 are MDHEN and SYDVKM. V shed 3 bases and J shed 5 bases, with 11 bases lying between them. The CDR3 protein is CASSFSLINNEQFS. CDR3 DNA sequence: TGTGCCAGCAGTTTCAGCCTGATTAACAATGAGCAGTTCTCC.

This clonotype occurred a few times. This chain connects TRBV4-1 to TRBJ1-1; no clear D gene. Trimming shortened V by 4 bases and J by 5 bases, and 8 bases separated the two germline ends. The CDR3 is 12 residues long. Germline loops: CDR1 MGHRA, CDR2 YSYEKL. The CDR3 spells CASSRRDTEAFF. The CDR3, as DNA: TGCGCCAGCAGCCGAAGAGATACTGAAGCTTTCTTT.

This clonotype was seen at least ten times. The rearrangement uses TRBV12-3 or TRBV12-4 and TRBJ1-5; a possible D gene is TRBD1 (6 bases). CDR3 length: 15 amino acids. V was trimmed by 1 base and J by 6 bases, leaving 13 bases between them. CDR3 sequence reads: CASSLDVGGGQPQHF. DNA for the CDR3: TGTGCCAGCAGTTTAGATGTGGGGGGCGGTCAGCCCCAGCATTTT.

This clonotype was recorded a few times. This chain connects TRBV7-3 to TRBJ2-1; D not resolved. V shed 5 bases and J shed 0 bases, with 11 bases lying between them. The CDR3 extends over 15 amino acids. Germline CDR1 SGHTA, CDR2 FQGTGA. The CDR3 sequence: CASSHSAYSYNEQFF. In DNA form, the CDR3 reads TGTGCCAGCAGCCACAGCGCTTACTCCTACAATGAGCAGTTCTTC.

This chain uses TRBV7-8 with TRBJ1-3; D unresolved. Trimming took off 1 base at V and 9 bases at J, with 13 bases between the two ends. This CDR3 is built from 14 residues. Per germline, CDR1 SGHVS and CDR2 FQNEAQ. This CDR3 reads CASSLGKGSGTIYF. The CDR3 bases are TGTGCCAGCAGCTTAGGGAAAGGCTCCGGCACCATATATTTT.

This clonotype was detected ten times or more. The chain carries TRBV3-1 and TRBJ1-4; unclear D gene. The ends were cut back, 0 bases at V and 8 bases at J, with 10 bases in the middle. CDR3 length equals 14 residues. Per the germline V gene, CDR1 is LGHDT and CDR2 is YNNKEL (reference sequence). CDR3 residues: CASSQEAGGEKLFF. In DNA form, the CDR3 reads TGTGCCAGCAGCCAAGAGGCAGGTGGGGAAAAACTGTTTTTT.

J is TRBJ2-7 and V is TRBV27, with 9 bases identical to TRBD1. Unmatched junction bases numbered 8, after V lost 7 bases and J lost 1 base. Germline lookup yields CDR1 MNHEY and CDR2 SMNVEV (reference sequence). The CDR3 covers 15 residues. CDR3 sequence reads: CASTGAGTGSYEQYF. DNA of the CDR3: TGTGCCAGCACTGGGGCCGGGACAGGGTCCTACGAGCAGTACTTC.

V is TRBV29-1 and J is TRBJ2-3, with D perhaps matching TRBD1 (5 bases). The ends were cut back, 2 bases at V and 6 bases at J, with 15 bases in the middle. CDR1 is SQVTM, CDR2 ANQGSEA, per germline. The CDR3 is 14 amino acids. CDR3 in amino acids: CSVETGRAKDTQYF. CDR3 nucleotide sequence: TGCAGCGTTGAAACTGGCAGGGCCAAGGATACGCAGTATTTT.

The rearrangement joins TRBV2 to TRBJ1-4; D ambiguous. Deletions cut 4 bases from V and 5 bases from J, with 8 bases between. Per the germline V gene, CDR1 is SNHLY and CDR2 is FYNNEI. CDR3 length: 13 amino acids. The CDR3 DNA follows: TGTGCCAGCAGTGGGACGTCAAATGAAAAACTGTTTTTT. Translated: CASSGTSNEKLFF.

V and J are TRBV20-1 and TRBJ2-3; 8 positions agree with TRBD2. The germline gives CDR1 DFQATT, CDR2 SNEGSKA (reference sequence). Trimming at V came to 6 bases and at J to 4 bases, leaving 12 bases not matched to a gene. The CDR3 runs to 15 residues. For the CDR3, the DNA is TGCAGTGCCGGGGATCCGCGGACTAGCTCAGATACGCAGTATTTT. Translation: CSAGDPRTSSDTQYF.

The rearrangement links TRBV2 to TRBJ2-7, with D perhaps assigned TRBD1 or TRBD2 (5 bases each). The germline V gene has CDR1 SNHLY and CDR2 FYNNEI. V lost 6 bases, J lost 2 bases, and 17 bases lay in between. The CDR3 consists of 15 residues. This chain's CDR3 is CASSQGWDGAYEQYF. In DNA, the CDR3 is TGTGCCAGCAGCCAAGGGTGGGACGGGGCCTACGAGCAGTACTTC.

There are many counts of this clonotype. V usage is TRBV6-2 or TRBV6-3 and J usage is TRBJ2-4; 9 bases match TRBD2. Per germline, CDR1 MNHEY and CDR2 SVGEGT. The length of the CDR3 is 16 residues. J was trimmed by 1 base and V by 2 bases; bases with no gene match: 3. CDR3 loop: CASSYLAGQAKNIQYF. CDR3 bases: TGTGCCAGCAGTTACCTAGCGGGGCAGGCCAAAAACATTCAGTACTTC.

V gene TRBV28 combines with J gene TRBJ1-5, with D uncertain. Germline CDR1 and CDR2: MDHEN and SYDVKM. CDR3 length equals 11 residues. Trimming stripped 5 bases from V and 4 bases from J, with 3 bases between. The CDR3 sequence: CASSMNQPQHF. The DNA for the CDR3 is TGTGCCAGCAGTATGAATCAGCCCCAGCATTTT.

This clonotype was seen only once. The CDR3 bases are TGTGCCAGCACCCATCGGGGTAACCAAGGGGAGACCCAGTACTTC. Amino acid sequence: CASTHRGNQGETQYF. The rearrangement links TRBV7-2 to TRBJ2-1, with D perhaps TRBD2 (5 bases). The J call may be wrong; the DNA end is better matched by TRBJ2-5. This CDR3 has 15 amino acids. Germline values: CDR1 SGHTA, CDR2 FQGNSA.

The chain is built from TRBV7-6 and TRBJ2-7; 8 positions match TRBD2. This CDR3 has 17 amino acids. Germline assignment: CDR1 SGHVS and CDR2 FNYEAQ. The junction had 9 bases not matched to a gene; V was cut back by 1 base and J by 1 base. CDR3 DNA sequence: TGTGCCAGCAGCTTAGAATTCGGACTAGCCCAGTCCTACGAGCAGTACTTC. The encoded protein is CASSLEFGLAQSYEQYF.

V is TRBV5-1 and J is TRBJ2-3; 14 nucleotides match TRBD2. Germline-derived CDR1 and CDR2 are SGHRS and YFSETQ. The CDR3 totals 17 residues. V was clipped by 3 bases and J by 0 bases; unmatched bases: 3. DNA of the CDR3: TGCGCCAGCAGCTGGGGGACTAGCGGGAGTAGCACAGATACGCAGTATTTT. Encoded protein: CASSWGTSGSSTDTQYF.

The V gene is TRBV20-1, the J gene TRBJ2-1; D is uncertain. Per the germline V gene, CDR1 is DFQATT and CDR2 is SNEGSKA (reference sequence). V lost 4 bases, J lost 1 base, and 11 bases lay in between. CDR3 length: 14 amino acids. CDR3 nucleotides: TGCAGTGCTAAACTCCTTGTATCCTACAATGAGCAGTTCTTC. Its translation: CSAKLLVSYNEQFF.